The 32 T cell receptor beta chains below were found in one sample sequenced in a study of T cell responses to AZD1222 COVID-19 vaccine. Only in-frame clones appear in the TCRdb table, and some are missing; sequencing was by immunoSEQ multiplex PCR. The sample lists approximately 150,000 clones, about 93% occurring once. The material was peripheral blood, obtained on day 0 of AZD1222 vaccination. The receptors derive from an adult in good health.

The chain couples TRBV13 to TRBJ1-4; D uncertain. From germline, CDR1 is PRHDT and CDR2 FYEKMQ (reference sequence). V dropped 5 bases and J dropped 0 bases, with 7 bases sitting between them. The CDR3 spans 14 residues. The CDR3 protein is CASSQTTTNEKLFF. CDR3 DNA: TGTGCCAGCAGCCAGACAACAACTAATGAAAAACTGTTTTTT.

This chain links TRBV15 with TRBJ2-3; D is possibly TRBD1 (6 bases). Trimming removed 3 bases from V and 4 bases from J, with 11 bases in between. The CDR3 totals 14 residues. Germline V gene sequence: CDR1 LNHNV, CDR2 YYDKDF (reference sequence). The CDR3 reads CATSSHRAADTQYF. CDR3 DNA sequence: TGTGCCACCAGCAGTCACAGGGCAGCAGATACGCAGTATTTT.

The chain uses TRBV28 and TRBJ2-2; perhaps TRBD1 as D (6 bases). The CDR3 spans 17 residues. V was shortened by 5 bases and J by 3 bases, with 19 bases between the two germline ends. In germline, CDR1 is MDHEN, CDR2 SYDVKM. The CDR3 DNA reads TGTGCCAGCAGTGCGCGGCGATGGGGGCTGTACACCGGGGAGCTGTTTTTT. Translating it yields CASSARRWGLYTGELFF.

The V call is TRBV9, the J call TRBJ1-1; D not certain. Trimming left V 4 bases short and J 5 bases short, with 18 bases between. Germline lookup yields CDR1 SGDLS and CDR2 YYNGEE. The CDR3 totals 15 residues. CDR3 nucleotide sequence: TGTGCCAGCAGCCCCCGTGCCCCGAGTGGGACTGAAGCTTTCTTT. Encoded protein: CASSPRAPSGTEAFF. Variable domain in full (rest from reference TRBV9 and TRBJ1-1): DSGVTQTPKHLITATGQRVTLRCSPRSGDLSVYWYQQSLDQGLQFLIQYYNGEERAKGNILERFSAQQFPDLHSELNLSSLELGDSALYFCASSPRAPSGTEAFFGQGTRLTVV.

This chain uses TRBV7-6 with TRBJ1-3; no definite D call. Germline CDR1 is SGHVS and CDR2 is FNYEAQ. The CDR3 contains 15 residues. Trimming removed 2 bases at V and 0 bases at J, with 8 bases between. This CDR3 is CASSLTDVSGNTIYF. As DNA, the CDR3 is TGTGCCAGCAGCTTAACCGACGTCTCTGGAAACACCATATATTTT.

The chain has TRBV7-9 and TRBJ2-2, with D tentatively TRBD2 (6 bases). Germline assignment: CDR1 SEHNR and CDR2 FQNEAQ (reference sequence). The V end was cut by 2 bases, the J end by 3 bases, with 10 bases between. The CDR3 loop spans 15 amino acids. CDR3: CASSLSREDTGELFF. CDR3 DNA: TGTGCCAGCAGCTTAAGCAGGGAGGACACCGGGGAGCTGTTTTTT.

The chain recombines TRBV6-1 with TRBJ2-1; D is undetermined. The CDR3 has 15 residues. Between the trimmed V and J ends, which lost 3 bases and 1 base, there was a span of 10 bases. Germline V gene sequence: CDR1 MNHNS, CDR2 SASEGT. The CDR3 protein is CASSESGGSYNEQFF. CDR3 coding DNA: TGTGCCAGCAGTGAGTCAGGCGGTTCCTACAATGAGCAGTTCTTC.

This chain uses TRBV29-1 with TRBJ2-3; 10 bases are shared with TRBD2. The germline V gene has CDR1 SQVTM and CDR2 ANQGSEA. Trimming cost V 1 base and J 5 bases; bases outside gene matches: 6. The CDR3 loop spans 15 amino acids. This CDR3 reads CSVEVLAGGRDTQYF. The CDR3 region has the DNA TGCAGCGTTGAAGTCTTAGCGGGAGGCAGAGATACGCAGTATTTT.

The J gene is TRBJ1-2, the V gene TRBV6-5; maybe TRBD1 (5 bases). CDR1 MNHEY and CDR2 SVGAGI come from the germline V gene. V lost 7 bases and J 5 bases, leaving 11 bases between the germline ends. The CDR3 is 12 residues long. CDR3: CASTQGGYGYTF. CDR3 nucleotide sequence: TGTGCCAGCACCCAGGGTGGATATGGCTACACCTTC.

The chain links TRBV7-3 to TRBJ1-1; tentative D call: TRBD1 (6 bases). The CDR3 spans 15 residues. In germline, CDR1 is SGHTA, CDR2 FQGTGA. V was shortened by 5 bases and J by 1 base, with 14 bases between the two germline ends. The CDR3 bases are TGTGCCAGCAGCGAACAGGGTACCCCGAACACTGAAGCTTTCTTT. This gives the protein CASSEQGTPNTEAFF.

CDR3 loop: CASRKGQLGYNEQFF. The DNA for the CDR3 is TGTGCCAGTAGGAAAGGACAGTTGGGCTACAATGAGCAGTTCTTC. The J gene is TRBJ2-1, the V gene TRBV19; D might be TRBD1 (6 bases). This CDR3 contains 15 residues. V was cut by 6 bases and J by 3 bases, with 15 bases left in between. The V gene's germline CDR1 is LNHDA and CDR2 SQIVND (reference sequence).

The chain employs TRBV4-2 and TRBJ2-3; 10 nucleotides match TRBD2. The CDR3 runs to 18 residues. The trim removed 1 base at V and 4 bases at J, leaving 11 bases unmatched. Germline V lookup: CDR1 LGHNA, CDR2 YNFKEQ. The CDR3 loop is CASSQGATSGNWADTQYF. The CDR3 coding sequence is TGTGCCAGCAGCCAAGGAGCCACTAGCGGGAATTGGGCAGATACGCAGTATTTT.

The chain uses TRBV19 and TRBJ1-1; D not resolved. The CDR3 spans 12 residues. Germline CDR1 and CDR2: LNHDA and SQIVND (reference sequence). With 7 bases removed from V and 6 bases from J, the gap between germline ends came to 12 bases. The DNA for the CDR3 is TGTGCCAGTACCGGGGATGGCCCTGAAGCTTTCTTT. Translation gives CASTGDGPEAFF.

This clone was observed once. CDR3 sequence: CASSPLTGELFF. CDR3 nucleotides: TGTGCCAGCAGCCCCTTGACCGGGGAGCTGTTTTTT. This sequence joins TRBV11-3 and TRBJ2-2; D unclear. CDR3 length: 12 amino acids. V was shortened by 5 bases and J by 5 bases, with 6 bases between the two germline ends. Germline CDR1 and CDR2: SGHNT and YENEEA.

This clone has only one observation. Here the CDR3 reads CASSQAPAGIYNEQFF. The DNA for the CDR3 is TGCGCCAGCAGCCAAGCCCCAGCGGGGATATACAATGAGCAGTTCTTC. This rearrangement joins TRBV4-1 to TRBJ2-1, with 7 bases aligning to TRBD2. The J segment lost 4 bases and the V segment lost 1 base, leaving 7 bases of the junction unmatched. CDR1 MGHRA and CDR2 YSYEKL come from the germline V gene. The CDR3 loop spans 16 amino acids.

V usage is TRBV10-3 and J usage is TRBJ1-1; the D is unclear. V shed 4 bases and J shed 3 bases, with 9 bases lying between them. The CDR3 consists of 13 residues. CDR1 is ENHRY, CDR2 SYGVKD, per germline. The CDR3 reads CAISVSGDTEAFF. As DNA, the CDR3 is TGTGCCATCAGTGTCTCCGGTGACACTGAAGCTTTCTTT.

The chain employs TRBV19 and TRBJ2-1; TRBD2 agrees at 11 bases. The trim removed 6 bases at V and 8 bases at J, leaving 9 bases unmatched. The germline CDR1 and CDR2 sequences are LNHDA and SQIVND (reference sequence). CDR3 length: 15 amino acids. The CDR3 sequence: CASRLLTSGKDEQFF. The CDR3 nucleotides are TGTGCCAGTAGACTACTGACTAGCGGGAAAGATGAGCAGTTCTTC.

The chain uses TRBV19 and TRBJ1-2; D is unclear. Trimming pared 4 bases from V and 6 bases from J, leaving 9 bases between. There are 12 residues in the CDR3. Germline CDR1 reads LNHDA; CDR2 reads SQIVND (reference sequence). The DNA of the CDR3 is TGTGCCAGTAGTACGTATACGGATGGCTACACCTTC. Protein: CASSTYTDGYTF.

V gene TRBV5-8 combines with J gene TRBJ1-5; D call uncertain. CDR3 length: 15 residues. CDR1 SGHTS and CDR2 YDEGEE come from the germline V gene. Trimming cost V 2 bases and J 2 bases, with 11 bases left between them. CDR3 DNA sequence: TGTGCCAGCAGCTTAGCGGGGATGGGCAATCAGCCCCAGCATTTT. This gives the protein CASSLAGMGNQPQHF.

This clone was seen only a few times. V gene TRBV19 combines with J gene TRBJ2-1; D is possibly TRBD1 or TRBD2 (5 bases each). The V gene lost 5 bases and the J gene lost 8 bases, with 16 bases spanning the gap. CDR3 length equals 14 residues. Germline CDR1 is LNHDA and CDR2 is SQIVND (reference sequence). CDR3 in amino acids: CASSDGAPGDEQFF. The CDR3 region has the DNA TGTGCCAGTAGTGACGGGGCCCCCGGGGATGAGCAGTTCTTC.

This clone has only one observation. In DNA, the CDR3 is TGTGCCTGGAGTGGTACTAGTGCAAGCCAAGAGACCCAGTACTTC. This gives the protein CAWSGTSASQETQYF. The chain has TRBV30 and TRBJ2-5; D possibly corresponds to TRBD2 (5 bases). V shed 1 base and J shed 1 base, with 13 bases lying between them. Per the germline V gene, CDR1 is GTSNPN and CDR2 is SVGIG (reference sequence). The CDR3 runs to 15 residues.

The V call is TRBV28, the J call TRBJ1-1, with 9 bases lining up with TRBD1. The trim removed 8 bases at V and 4 bases at J, leaving 8 bases unmatched. In germline, CDR1 is MDHEN, CDR2 SYDVKM. CDR3 length: 14 residues. The CDR3 DNA follows: TGTGCCAGCGTCGACTACAGGGGGCGCACTGAAGCTTTCTTT. Its translation is CASVDYRGRTEAFF.

This sequence joins TRBV5-8 and TRBJ1-2, with D tentatively TRBD1 (6 bases). V lost 9 bases and J lost 4, with 22 bases in between. CDR1 is SGHTS, CDR2 YDEGEE, per germline. CDR3 length: 15 residues. The CDR3 nucleotides read TGTGCCACCAGGGAGAGAGGGGGGTTTCTCTATGGCTACACCTTC. Its translation is CATRERGGFLYGYTF.

CDR3: CASSRDRYYGYTF. The CDR3 DNA sequence: TGTGCCAGTAGTCGGGACCGATATTATGGCTACACCTTC. V gene TRBV19 combines with J gene TRBJ1-2; D is perhaps TRBD1 (5 bases). CDR1 and CDR2 from the germline V gene are LNHDA and SQIVND (reference sequence). CDR3 size: 13 residues. V lost 5 bases to trimming and J lost 5 bases, with 12 bases between them.

This clone occurred once. The J gene is TRBJ2-1, the V gene TRBV27; D unresolved. The V gene lost 2 bases and the J gene lost 8 bases, with 10 bases spanning the gap. In germline, CDR1 is MNHEY, CDR2 SMNVEV (reference sequence). The CDR3 consists of 13 residues. The CDR3, as DNA: TGTGCCAGCAGTTTAGTAGGCGGCCATGAGCAGTTCTTC. Translated, it gives CASSLVGGHEQFF.

The chain links TRBV5-1 to TRBJ2-5; 10 bases align to TRBD1. V gave up 0 bases and J gave up 4 bases; unmatched junction bases: 3. This CDR3 is 15 amino acids long. Germline V CDR1 and CDR2: SGHRS, YFSETQ. The CDR3 loop reads CASSLETGGGETQYF. CDR3 DNA: TGCGCCAGCAGCTTGGAGACAGGGGGCGGAGAGACCCAGTACTTC.

The chain links TRBV3-1 (or the pseudogene TRBV3-2) to TRBJ1-5; D gene unclear. Germline V gene lookup returns CDR1 LGHDT and CDR2 YNNKEL (reference sequence). The V and J ends lost 0 bases and 0 bases respectively, with 6 bases between them. The CDR3 is 15 residues long. DNA for the CDR3: TGTGCCAGCAGCCAAGACGTAAATAGCAATCAGCCCCAGCATTTT. The encoded protein is CASSQDVNSNQPQHF.

CDR3 loop: CASSVDMGRGTGELFF. Here the CDR3 DNA reads TGTGCCAGCAGCGTAGATATGGGGCGCGGGACCGGGGAGCTGTTTTTT. V gene TRBV9 combines with J gene TRBJ2-2; D may be TRBD1 or TRBD2 (5 bases each). CDR3 length: 16 residues. Germline CDR1 and CDR2: SGDLS and YYNGEE. Trimming shortened V by 0 bases and J by 5 bases, and 14 bases separated the two germline ends.

The count of this clone is one. The chain employs TRBV4-1 and TRBJ1-1, with D tentatively TRBD1 (5 bases). The CDR3 length is 15 residues. V lost 4 bases and J 1 base, leaving 13 bases between the germline ends. CDR1 is MGHRA and CDR2 is YSYEKL in the germline V gene. CDR3 in amino acids: CASSLLTDSNTEAFF. The CDR3, as DNA: TGCGCCAGCAGCCTCTTGACAGATTCGAACACTGAAGCTTTCTTT.

The chain joins TRBV25-1 to TRBJ2-2; no clear D gene. Germline values: CDR1 MGHDK, CDR2 SYGVNS. The CDR3 sequence is 11 residues long. Trimming shortened V by 6 bases and J by 5 bases, and 4 bases separated the two germline ends. CDR3 bases: TGTGCCAGCAGGGGAACCGGGGAGCTGTTTTTT. Translated, it gives CASRGTGELFF.

V gene TRBV25-1 combines with J gene TRBJ1-4; no reliable D call. Germline V gene data show CDR1 as MGHDK and CDR2 as SYGVNS. The CDR3 is 14 amino acids. V shed 3 bases and J shed 5 bases, with 10 bases lying between them. CDR3 in amino acids: CASSEGENNEKLFF. DNA of the CDR3: TGTGCCAGCAGTGAGGGAGAAAACAATGAAAAACTGTTTTTT.

The chain recombines TRBV27 with TRBJ1-3; the D is unclear. Germline CDR1 is MNHEY and CDR2 is SMNVEV (reference sequence). The CDR3 sequence is 17 residues long. The V end lost 8 bases, the J end lost 2 bases, and 22 bases lay between the germline ends. CDR3 region: CASCQDALNLAGNTIYF. CDR3 bases: TGTGCCAGCTGCCAAGACGCACTCAACCTTGCTGGAAACACCATATATTTT.